Shown below are 29 T cell receptor beta chains from a single sample sequenced in a study of blood T cell repertoires in COVID-19. This table comes from immunoSEQ multiplex PCR, and its TCRdb copy is limited to in-frame clones, with some not included. The sample lists about 260,000 clones, around 90% occurring once. The sequencing sample was made of PBMCs or T cells enriched from blood (not recorded which). All receptors derive from a woman aged 25 to 45 with acute COVID-19.

This clone occurred many times. The V and J genes are TRBV5-1 and TRBJ1-4, with a tentative D call TRBD1 (6 bases). There are 15 residues in the CDR3. Germline loops: CDR1 SGHRS, CDR2 YFSETQ. Trimming removed 0 bases at V and 5 bases at J, with 11 bases between. CDR3 nucleotide sequence: TGCGCCAGCAGCTTGGCCGTCGGACAGAATGAAAAACTGTTTTTT. Residues: CASSLAVGQNEKLFF.

In DNA, the CDR3 is TGTGCCAGCACCCACCGGGACAGGGGCTTGTACACCTTC. Its protein is CASTHRDRGLYTF. This rearrangement joins TRBV25-1 to TRBJ1-2; TRBD1 matches 10 bases. Germline V gives CDR1 MGHDK, CDR2 SYGVNS. The CDR3 is 13 amino acids. Trimming cost V 7 bases and J 11 bases; bases outside gene matches: 10.

The chain recombines TRBV14 with TRBJ1-2; 9 bases agree with TRBD1. The CDR3 is made up of 15 amino acids. After removal of 0 bases from V and 5 bases from J, the junction contained 4 bases not matched to a gene. CDR1 is SGHDN and CDR2 is FVKESK in the germline V gene. The DNA for the CDR3 is TGTGCCAGCAGCCAAGAACAGGGGGCCGGATATGGCTACACCTTC. Residues: CASSQEQGAGYGYTF.

The chain employs TRBV6-5 and TRBJ2-1; possible D gene TRBD1, 6 bases. V lost 6 bases and J 4 bases, leaving 13 bases between the germline ends. Germline loops: CDR1 MNHEY, CDR2 SVGAGI. This CDR3 contains 14 residues. For the CDR3, the DNA is TGTGCCAGCAGGAAGGGGGTCGAATACAATGAGCAGTTCTTC. Residues: CASRKGVEYNEQFF.

The V gene is TRBV27, the J gene TRBJ2-2; no reliable D call. The CDR3 length is 11 residues. V was cut by 8 bases and J by 5 bases, with 6 bases left in between. From germline, CDR1 is MNHEY and CDR2 SMNVEV (reference sequence). This CDR3 is CASGWTGELFF. DNA for the CDR3: TGTGCCAGCGGCTGGACCGGGGAGCTGTTTTTT.

The rearrangement uses TRBV18 and TRBJ1-1; TRBD1 agrees at 10 bases. The CDR3 covers 15 residues. Germline V gene lookup returns CDR1 KGHSH and CDR2 LQKENI. V shed 2 bases, J shed 5 bases, and the junction held 5 bases outside the gene matches. The CDR3 loop reads CASSPGDRGQTEAFF. CDR3 bases: TGTGCCAGCTCACCAGGCGACAGGGGGCAAACTGAAGCTTTCTTT.

This sequence joins TRBV2 and TRBJ1-4, with D unclear. The ends were cut back, 4 bases at V and 4 bases at J, with 7 bases in the middle. CDR3 length: 13 amino acids. From germline, CDR1 is SNHLY and CDR2 FYNNEI. The CDR3 reads CASSGGGNEKLFF. The CDR3 coding sequence is TGTGCCAGCAGTGGCGGCGGTAATGAAAAACTGTTTTTT.

The rearrangement links TRBV7-8 to TRBJ2-7, with 7 nucleotides matching TRBD2. The CDR3 totals 14 residues. Germline V lookup: CDR1 SGHVS, CDR2 FQNEAQ. V shed 4 bases, J shed 2 bases, and the junction held 5 bases outside the gene matches. CDR3 region: CASSSSGGPYEQYF. In DNA, the CDR3 is TGTGCCAGCAGCTCCTCGGGAGGTCCCTACGAGCAGTACTTC.

This chain joins TRBV28 and TRBJ1-5, with a tentative D call TRBD1 (6 bases). The CDR3 is made up of 15 amino acids. Per the germline V gene, CDR1 is MDHEN and CDR2 is SYDVKM. The ends were cut back, 8 bases at V and 3 bases at J, with 17 bases in the middle. The CDR3 reads CASLGGAGNNQPQHF. The CDR3 nucleotides are TGTGCCAGCCTCGGGGGGGCCGGAAACAATCAGCCCCAGCATTTT.

The chain links TRBV5-1 to TRBJ2-1; D uncertain. This CDR3 has 13 amino acids. CDR1 SGHRS and CDR2 YFSETQ come from the germline V gene. V lost 0 bases and J 7 bases, leaving 8 bases between the germline ends. The CDR3 is CASSLVIENEQFF. The CDR3 nucleotides read TGCGCCAGCAGCTTGGTTATAGAAAATGAGCAGTTCTTC.

This sequence joins TRBV3-1 (or the pseudogene TRBV3-2) and TRBJ2-4; 14 bases map to TRBD2. The CDR3 runs to 18 residues. The ends lost 4 bases at V and 8 bases at J; junction bases unmatched: 13. Germline V gene lookup returns CDR1 LGHDT and CDR2 YNNKEL (reference sequence). For the CDR3, the DNA is TGTGCCAGCAGCCTGTCCGGGACTAGCGGGAGTGGGGTGGACATTCAGTACTTC. This sequence encodes CASSLSGTSGSGVDIQYF.

The sample holds one count of this clone. The chain carries TRBV4-1 and TRBJ1-4; D remains unclear. V shed 4 bases and J shed 0 bases, with 6 bases lying between them. The CDR3 totals 14 residues. Germline V gene sequence: CDR1 MGHRA, CDR2 YSYEKL. The CDR3 loop is CASSRVTTNEKLFF. CDR3 bases: TGCGCCAGCAGCCGTGTTACAACTAATGAAAAACTGTTTTTT.

This clone was recorded only once. The chain has TRBV29-1 and TRBJ2-3; TRBD2 matches at 9 bases. The CDR3 extends over 14 amino acids. The trim removed 3 bases at V and 9 bases at J, leaving 10 bases unmatched. Germline CDR1 is SQVTM and CDR2 is ANQGSEA. This CDR3 is CSVEGVAGVDTQYF. The CDR3 DNA follows: TGCAGCGTTGAGGGGGTAGCGGGAGTAGACACGCAGTATTTT.

This chain joins TRBV10-3 and TRBJ2-3; 7 bases map to TRBD1. V dropped 2 bases and J dropped 0; count of bases not matched to a gene: 5. Germline-derived CDR1 and CDR2 are ENHRY and SYGVKD. The CDR3 length is 16 residues. The CDR3 DNA reads TGTGCCATCAGTGAGACAGGGGACCCTAGCACAGATACGCAGTATTTT. Its translation: CAISETGDPSTDTQYF.

For the CDR3, the DNA is TGTGCCAGCAACGGGACAGGGTTTCGGACTAGTTCCTACGAGCAGTACTTC. Its translation: CASNGTGFRTSSYEQYF. The chain combines TRBV21-1 with TRBJ2-7; TRBD1 is the table's D call, not checked against the DNA. TRBV21-1 is a documented pseudogene. The CDR3 contains 17 residues.

This chain connects TRBV9 to TRBJ2-7; weak D call: TRBD1 (5 bases). Deletions cut 1 base from V and 1 base from J, with 9 bases between. The length of the CDR3 is 14 residues. In germline, CDR1 is SGDLS, CDR2 YYNGEE. The CDR3 coding sequence is TGTGCCAGCAGCGTAAACCCAGGGTCCTACGAGCAGTACTTC. It is translated as CASSVNPGSYEQYF. The full variable domain, with the rest looked up from reference TRBV9 and TRBJ2-7, is DSGVTQTPKHLITATGQRVTLRCSPRSGDLSVYWYQQSLDQGLQFLIQYYNGEERAKGNILERFSAQQFPDLHSELNLSSLELGDSALYFCASSVNPGSYEQYFGPGTRLTVT.

This clone was seen only a few times. The gene calls are TRBV5-1 and TRBJ1-2; 8 bases align to TRBD1. CDR3 size: 14 residues. Germline V lookup: CDR1 SGHRS, CDR2 YFSETQ. V lost 7 bases and J lost 4; bases outside the gene matches: 9. The CDR3 sequence: CASSQGGQAYGYTF. The CDR3, as DNA: TGCGCCAGCTCACAGGGGGGACAGGCCTATGGCTACACCTTC.

This clone has only one observation. The chain recombines TRBV20-1 with TRBJ2-7, with 9 bases fitting TRBD2. The CDR3 is 13 residues long. Germline loops: CDR1 DFQATT, CDR2 SNEGSKA (reference sequence). J lost 5 bases, V lost 3 bases, and 5 bases had no gene match. In nucleotides, the CDR3 is TGCAGTGCTAGTGGCCTAGCGGGACACGAGCAGTACTTC. Encoded protein: CSASGLAGHEQYF.

J is TRBJ2-2 and V is TRBV5-1; 10 nucleotides match TRBD2. Per germline, CDR1 SGHRS and CDR2 YFSETQ. The V gene end was trimmed by 1 base and the J gene end by 8 bases; junction bases not matched to a gene: 11. This CDR3 has 17 residues. The CDR3: CASSLSSSGGPVGELFF. The DNA of the CDR3 is TGCGCCAGCAGCTTGTCGTCTAGCGGGGGCCCAGTGGGGGAGCTGTTTTTT.

Here the CDR3 DNA reads TGTGCCAGCAGCATCACAGGGAACGAGCAGTACTTC. It translates to CASSITGNEQYF. This chain uses TRBV5-6 with TRBJ2-7; perhaps TRBD1 as D (6 bases). Trimming pared 4 bases from V and 5 bases from J, leaving 10 bases between. The germline CDR1 and CDR2 sequences are SGHDT and YYEEEE. This CDR3 spans 12 amino acids.

This clone was observed once. The chain recombines TRBV5-4 with TRBJ2-7, with D perhaps TRBD2 (6 bases). From germline, CDR1 is SGHNT and CDR2 YYREEE (reference sequence). The CDR3 totals 13 residues. V gave up 4 bases and J gave up 1 base, with 9 bases separating them. The CDR3 region has the DNA TGTGCCAGCAGCGGCGGGGTTTCCTACGAGCAGTACTTC. Residues: CASSGGVSYEQYF.

At least ten counts were recorded for this clone. The chain carries TRBV4-2 and TRBJ2-7; D remains ambiguous. V was clipped by 4 bases and J by 2 bases, with 18 bases between them. The CDR3 has 16 residues. Germline CDR1 reads LGHNA; CDR2 reads YNFKEQ. The CDR3: CASSLEVERPAYEQYF. The CDR3 DNA sequence: TGTGCCAGCAGCCTAGAGGTGGAGCGTCCAGCCTACGAGCAGTACTTC.

The V call is TRBV4-1, the J call TRBJ1-4; no clear D. The germline V gene encodes CDR1 MGHRA and CDR2 YSYEKL. V shed 0 bases and J shed 8 bases, with 16 bases lying between them. This CDR3 spans 16 amino acids. Written as DNA, the CDR3 is TGCGCCAGCAGCCAAGATCTTTCGGGTGGAAGAGAAAAACTGTTTTTT. Amino acids: CASSQDLSGGREKLFF.

The chain carries TRBV4-2 and TRBJ1-1; possible D gene TRBD1, 5 bases. Germline loops: CDR1 LGHNA, CDR2 YNFKEQ. V gave up 6 bases and J gave up 2 bases, with 16 bases separating them. This CDR3 has 15 residues. Here the CDR3 reads CASRGEAVVNTEAFF. The CDR3 bases are TGTGCCAGCAGGGGGGAGGCGGTGGTTAACACTGAAGCTTTCTTT.

The rearrangement links TRBV24-1 to TRBJ2-3; TRBD2 might be the D (5 bases). The CDR3 spans 15 residues. The V gene lost 1 base and the J gene lost 3 bases, with 10 bases spanning the gap. Germline V CDR1 and CDR2: KGHDR, SFDVKD. CDR3 nucleotide sequence: TGTGCCACCAGTGATTTTTTGGGGAGTACAGATACGCAGTATTTT. Protein: CATSDFLGSTDTQYF.

The chain is built from TRBV5-1 and TRBJ1-4; the match to TRBD1 covers 7 bases. Per germline, CDR1 SGHRS and CDR2 YFSETQ. The length of the CDR3 is 14 residues. V dropped 4 bases and J dropped 4; count of bases not matched to a gene: 4. As DNA, the CDR3 is TGCGCCAGCAGCCTTGACAGGGTTAATGAAAAACTGTTTTTT. Protein: CASSLDRVNEKLFF.

V is TRBV11-2 and J is TRBJ2-3, with a weak D call TRBD1 (5 bases). CDR3 length: 17 residues. The V gene lost 0 bases and the J gene lost 3 bases, with 16 bases spanning the gap. The germline CDR1 and CDR2 sequences are SGHAT and FQNNGV. DNA of the CDR3: TGTGCCAGCAGCTTAGACTCGTGGGATAGGGGAACAGATACGCAGTATTTT. It is translated as CASSLDSWDRGTDTQYF.

J is TRBJ2-7 and V is TRBV3-1 (or the pseudogene TRBV3-2), with 8 bases identical to TRBD2. CDR1 LGHDT and CDR2 YNNKEL come from the germline V gene (reference sequence). CDR3 length: 15 amino acids. Trimming cost V 4 bases and J 1 base; bases outside gene matches: 6. The CDR3 coding sequence is TGTGCCAGCAGCCGGAACAGCGGGGGATCCTACGAGCAGTACTTC. Translating gives CASSRNSGGSYEQYF.

This chain uses TRBV2 with TRBJ2-1, with 10 positions matching TRBD2. Germline assignment: CDR1 SNHLY and CDR2 FYNNEI. V shed 0 bases, J shed 1 base, and the junction held 3 bases outside the gene matches. The CDR3 sequence is 17 residues long. CDR3 sequence reads: CASSEATSGKSYNEQFF. In nucleotides, the CDR3 is TGTGCCAGCAGTGAAGCAACTAGCGGGAAATCCTACAATGAGCAGTTCTTC.